The 7 T cell receptor beta chains listed next were all sequenced from one sample in a study of OX40 agonist ivuxolimab in advanced cancers. The data were produced by immunoSEQ multiplex PCR, yet TCRdb's version contains in-frame clones alone and is incomplete. The sample shows 85,000 to 90,000 clones, approximately 90% of them seen only once. The sequencing here drew on CD4+ or CD8+ T cells sorted from blood, taken in a trial of the OX40 agonist ivuxolimab. The receptor source for this set is an adult with an advanced solid tumor such as melanoma, head and neck, liver or kidney cancer.

A single count supports this clone. This rearrangement joins TRBV11-1 to TRBJ2-7; D perhaps matches TRBD2 (6 bases). CDR3 length equals 14 residues. V was shortened by 2 bases and J by 3 bases, with 11 bases between the two germline ends. The germline V gene encodes CDR1 SGHAT and CDR2 FQDESV (reference sequence). CDR3 sequence reads: CASSLTGGIYEQYF. The CDR3 coding sequence is TGTGCCAGCAGCTTAACTGGCGGGATCTACGAGCAGTACTTC.

CDR3 loop: CASSLGLAGVGEQYF. In DNA form, the CDR3 reads TGTGCCAGCAGTTTGGGACTAGCGGGAGTAGGGGAGCAGTACTTC. The chain recombines TRBV27 with TRBJ2-7; 14 bases agree with TRBD2. The germline V gene has CDR1 MNHEY and CDR2 SMNVEV (reference sequence). This CDR3 has 15 amino acids. V lost 3 bases to trimming and J lost 7 bases; unmatched junction nucleotides: 5.

This chain connects TRBV7-6 to TRBJ2-3, with a tentative D call TRBD2 (6 bases). V lost 5 bases to trimming and J lost 9 bases, with 21 bases between them. This CDR3 is 15 amino acids long. In germline, CDR1 is SGHVS, CDR2 FNYEAQ. This CDR3 is CASSNKERTRGTQYF. DNA for the CDR3: TGTGCCAGCAGCAACAAGGAGCGGACTCGGGGGACGCAGTATTTT.

The rearrangement links TRBV5-5 to TRBJ1-1; D not certain. Per the germline V gene, CDR1 is SGHKS and CDR2 is YYEKEE (reference sequence). The CDR3 covers 14 residues. Trimming took 0 bases from V and 3 from J, leaving 9 bases between them. The CDR3 is CASSLARTYTEAFF. CDR3 coding DNA: TGTGCCAGCAGCTTGGCCAGAACCTACACTGAAGCTTTCTTT.

The chain uses TRBV9 and TRBJ2-1, with TRBD2 matching 14 bases. Per germline, CDR1 SGDLS and CDR2 YYNGEE. V was clipped by 4 bases and J by 4 bases; unmatched bases: 1. This CDR3 is 15 amino acids long. The CDR3 here is CASSRLAGGYNEQFF. Here the CDR3 DNA reads TGTGCCAGCAGCCGACTAGCGGGAGGGTACAATGAGCAGTTCTTC.

The chain uses TRBV6-5 and TRBJ2-7; 9 positions match TRBD2. Trimming cost V 4 bases and J 0 bases; bases outside gene matches: 1. This CDR3 has 14 residues. From germline, CDR1 is MNHEY and CDR2 SVGAGI. CDR3 protein: CASSLAGVSYEQYF. In DNA, the CDR3 is TGTGCCAGCAGTTTAGCGGGAGTCTCCTACGAGCAGTACTTC.

The V call is TRBV7-9, the J call TRBJ2-7; tentatively, D is TRBD2 (5 bases). V was trimmed by 4 bases and J by 7 bases, leaving 8 bases between them. The CDR3 is 11 amino acids. The germline V gene encodes CDR1 SEHNR and CDR2 FQNEAQ (reference sequence). CDR3 nucleotides: TGTGCCAGCAGCTACCCGGGAGAGCAGTACTTC. Translation: CASSYPGEQYF.